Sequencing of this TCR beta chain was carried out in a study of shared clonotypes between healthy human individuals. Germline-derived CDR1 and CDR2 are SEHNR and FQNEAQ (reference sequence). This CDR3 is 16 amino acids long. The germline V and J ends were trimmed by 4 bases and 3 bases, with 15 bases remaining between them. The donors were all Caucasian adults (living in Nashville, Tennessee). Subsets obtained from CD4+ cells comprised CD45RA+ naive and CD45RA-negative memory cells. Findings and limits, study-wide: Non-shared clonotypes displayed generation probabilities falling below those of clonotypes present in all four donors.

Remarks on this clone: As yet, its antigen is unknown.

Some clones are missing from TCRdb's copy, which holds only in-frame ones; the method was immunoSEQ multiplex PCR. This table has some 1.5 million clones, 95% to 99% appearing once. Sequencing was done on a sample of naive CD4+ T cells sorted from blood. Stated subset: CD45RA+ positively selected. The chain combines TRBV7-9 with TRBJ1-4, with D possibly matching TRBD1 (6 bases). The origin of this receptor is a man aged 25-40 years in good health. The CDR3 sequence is CASSSPWGAPNEKLFF. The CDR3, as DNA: TGTGCCAGCAGCTCTCCGTGGGGGGCCCCTAATGAAAAACTGTTTTTT.